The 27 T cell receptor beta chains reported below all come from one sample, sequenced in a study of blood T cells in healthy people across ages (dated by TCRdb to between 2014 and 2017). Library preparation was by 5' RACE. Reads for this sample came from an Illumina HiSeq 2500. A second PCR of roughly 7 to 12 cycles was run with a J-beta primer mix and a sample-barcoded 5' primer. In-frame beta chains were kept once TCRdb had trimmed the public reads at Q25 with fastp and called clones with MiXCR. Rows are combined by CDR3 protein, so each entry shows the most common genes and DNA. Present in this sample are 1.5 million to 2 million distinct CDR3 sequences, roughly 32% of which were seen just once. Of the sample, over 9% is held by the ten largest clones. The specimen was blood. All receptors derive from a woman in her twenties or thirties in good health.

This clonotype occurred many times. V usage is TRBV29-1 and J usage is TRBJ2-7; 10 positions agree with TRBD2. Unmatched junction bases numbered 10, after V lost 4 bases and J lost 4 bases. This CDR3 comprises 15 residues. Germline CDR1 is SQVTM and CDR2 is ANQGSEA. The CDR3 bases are TGCAGCGTTGTCCCCGCTAGCGGGAGTGGGTACGAGCAGTACTTC. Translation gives CSVVPASGSGYEQYF.

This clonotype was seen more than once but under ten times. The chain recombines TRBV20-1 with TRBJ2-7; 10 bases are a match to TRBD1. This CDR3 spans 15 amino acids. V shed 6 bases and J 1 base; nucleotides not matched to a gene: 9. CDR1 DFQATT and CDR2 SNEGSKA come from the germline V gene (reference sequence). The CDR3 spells CSAYNRDRGSYEQYF. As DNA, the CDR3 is TGCAGTGCCTACAACCGGGACAGGGGATCCTACGAGCAGTACTTC.

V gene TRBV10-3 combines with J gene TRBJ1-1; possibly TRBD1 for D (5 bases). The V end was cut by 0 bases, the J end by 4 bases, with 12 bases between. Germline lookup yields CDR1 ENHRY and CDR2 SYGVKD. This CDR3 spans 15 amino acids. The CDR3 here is CAISESTGGTTEAFF. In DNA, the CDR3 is TGTGCCATCAGTGAGTCGACGGGAGGGACCACTGAAGCTTTCTTT.

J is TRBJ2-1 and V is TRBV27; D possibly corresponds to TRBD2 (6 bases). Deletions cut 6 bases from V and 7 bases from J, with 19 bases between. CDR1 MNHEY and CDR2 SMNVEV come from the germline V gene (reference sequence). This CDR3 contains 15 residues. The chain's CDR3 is CASRPGGLYQNEQFF. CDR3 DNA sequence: TGTGCCAGCAGGCCCGGAGGGCTGTATCAGAATGAGCAGTTCTTC.

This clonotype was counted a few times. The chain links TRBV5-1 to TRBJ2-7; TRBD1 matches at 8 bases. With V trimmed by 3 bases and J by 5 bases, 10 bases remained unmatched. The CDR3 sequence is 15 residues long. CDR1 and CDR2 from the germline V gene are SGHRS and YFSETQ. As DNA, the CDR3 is TGCGCCAGCAGCTCCTCGGCAGGGGGCAATGACGAGCAGTACTTC. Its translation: CASSSSAGGNDEQYF.

CDR3 amino acids: CASSLTLAGGPKSYEQYF. DNA for the CDR3: TGTGCCAGCAGCTTAACGCTAGCGGGAGGGCCCAAATCCTACGAGCAGTACTTC. The V and J genes are TRBV7-2 and TRBJ2-7; 12 bases agree with TRBD2. In germline, CDR1 is SGHTA, CDR2 FQGNSA. V trimming: 2 bases; J trimming: 1 base; junction bases outside the gene matches: 9. This CDR3 contains 18 residues.

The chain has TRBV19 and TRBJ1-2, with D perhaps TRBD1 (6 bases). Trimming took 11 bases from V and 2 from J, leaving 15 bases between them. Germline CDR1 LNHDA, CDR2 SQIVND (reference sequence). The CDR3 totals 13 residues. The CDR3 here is CAGFGGPNYGYTF. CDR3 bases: TGTGCCGGCTTTGGGGGGCCAAACTATGGCTACACCTTC.

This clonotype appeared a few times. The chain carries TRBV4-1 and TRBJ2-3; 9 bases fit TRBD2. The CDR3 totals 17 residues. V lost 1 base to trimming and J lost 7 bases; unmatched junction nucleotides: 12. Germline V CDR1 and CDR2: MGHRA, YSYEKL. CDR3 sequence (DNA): TGCGCCAGCAGCCAAGGGCGGGAGGGCCCCTCAAGGCATACGCAGTATTTT. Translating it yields CASSQGREGPSRHTQYF.

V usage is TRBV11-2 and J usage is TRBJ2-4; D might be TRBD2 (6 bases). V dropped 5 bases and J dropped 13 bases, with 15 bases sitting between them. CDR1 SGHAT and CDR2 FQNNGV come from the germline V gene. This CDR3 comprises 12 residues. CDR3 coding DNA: TGTGCCAGCAGCACCCAGGAGGGGCTCCAGTACTTC. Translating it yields CASSTQEGLQYF.

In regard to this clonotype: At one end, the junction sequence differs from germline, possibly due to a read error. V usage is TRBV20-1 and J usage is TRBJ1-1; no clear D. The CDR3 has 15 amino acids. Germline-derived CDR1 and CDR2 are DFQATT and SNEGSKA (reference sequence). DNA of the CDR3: TGCAGTGTTAGAGATATCGGCAGTTTGAACACTGAAGCTTTCTTT. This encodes CSVRDIGSLNTEAFF.

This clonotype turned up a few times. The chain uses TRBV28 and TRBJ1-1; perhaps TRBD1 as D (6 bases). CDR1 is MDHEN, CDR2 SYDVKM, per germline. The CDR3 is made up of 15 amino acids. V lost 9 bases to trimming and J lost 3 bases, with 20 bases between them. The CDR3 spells CASHSPGGVDTEAFF. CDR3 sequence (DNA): TGTGCCAGTCACAGCCCTGGGGGCGTGGACACTGAAGCTTTCTTT.

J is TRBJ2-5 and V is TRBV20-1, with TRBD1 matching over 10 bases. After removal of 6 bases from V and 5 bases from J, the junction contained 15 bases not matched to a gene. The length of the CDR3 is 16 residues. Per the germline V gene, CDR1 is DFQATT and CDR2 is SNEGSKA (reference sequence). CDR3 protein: CSAGDRGALAKETQYF. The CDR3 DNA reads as TGCAGTGCAGGGGACAGGGGTGCGCTAGCAAAGGAGACCCAGTACTTC.

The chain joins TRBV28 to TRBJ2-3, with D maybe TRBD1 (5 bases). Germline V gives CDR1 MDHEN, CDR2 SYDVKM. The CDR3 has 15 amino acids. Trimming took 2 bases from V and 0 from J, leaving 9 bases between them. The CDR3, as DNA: TGTGCCAGCAGTTTAAGGACAATTAGCACAGATACGCAGTATTTT. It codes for CASSLRTISTDTQYF. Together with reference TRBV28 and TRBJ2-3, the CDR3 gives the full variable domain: DVKVTQSSRYLVKRTGEKVFLECVQDMDHENMFWYRQDPGLGLRLIYFSYDVKMKEKGDIPEGYSVSREKKERFSLILESASTNQTSMYLCASSLRTISTDTQYFGPGTRLTVL.

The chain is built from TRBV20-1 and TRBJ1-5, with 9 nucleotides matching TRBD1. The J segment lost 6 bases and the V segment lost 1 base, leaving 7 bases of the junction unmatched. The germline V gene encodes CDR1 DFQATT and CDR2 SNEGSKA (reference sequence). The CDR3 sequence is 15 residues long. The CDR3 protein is CSARADRGRSQPQHF. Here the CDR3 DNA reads TGCAGTGCTAGAGCGGACAGGGGAAGGTCTCAGCCCCAGCATTTT.

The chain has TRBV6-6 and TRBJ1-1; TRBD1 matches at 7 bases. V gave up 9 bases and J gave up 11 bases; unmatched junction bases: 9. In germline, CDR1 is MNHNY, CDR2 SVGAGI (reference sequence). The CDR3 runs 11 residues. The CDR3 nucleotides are TGTGCCAGTCGATTGACAGGGATGGCTTTCTTT. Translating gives CASRLTGMAFF.

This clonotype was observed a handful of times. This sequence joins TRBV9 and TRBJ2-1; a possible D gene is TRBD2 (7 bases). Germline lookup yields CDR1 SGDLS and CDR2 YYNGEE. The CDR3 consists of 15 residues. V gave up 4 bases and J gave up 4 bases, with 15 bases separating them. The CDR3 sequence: CASSSAGAQYNEQFF. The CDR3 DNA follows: TGTGCCAGCAGCAGCGCGGGGGCCCAATACAATGAGCAGTTCTTC.

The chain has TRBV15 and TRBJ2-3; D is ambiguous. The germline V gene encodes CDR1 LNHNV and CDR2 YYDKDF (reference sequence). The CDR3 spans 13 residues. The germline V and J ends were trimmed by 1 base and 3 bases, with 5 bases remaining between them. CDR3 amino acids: CATSRGETDTQYF. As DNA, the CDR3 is TGTGCCACCAGCAGAGGAGAGACAGATACGCAGTATTTT.

The DNA of the CDR3 is TGTGCCAGCTCAGAAGGGACTAGCGGGGTCAATGAGCAGTTCTTC. This codes for CASSEGTSGVNEQFF. The rearrangement uses TRBV11-2 and TRBJ2-1; TRBD2 aligns across 13 bases. CDR3 length: 15 amino acids. The trim removed 8 bases at V and 6 bases at J, leaving 7 bases unmatched. From germline, CDR1 is SGHAT and CDR2 FQNNGV.

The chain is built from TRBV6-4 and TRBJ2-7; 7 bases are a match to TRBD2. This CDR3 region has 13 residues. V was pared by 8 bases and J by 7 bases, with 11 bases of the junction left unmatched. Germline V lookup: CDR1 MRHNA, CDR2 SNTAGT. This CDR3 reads CASSQRPGGEQYF. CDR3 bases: TGTGCCAGCTCCCAACGACCGGGAGGAGAGCAGTACTTC.

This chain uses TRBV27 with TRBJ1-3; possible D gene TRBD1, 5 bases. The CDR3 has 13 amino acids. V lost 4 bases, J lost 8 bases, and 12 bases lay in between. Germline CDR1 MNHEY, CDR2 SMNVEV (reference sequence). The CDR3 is CASSSLRGDTIYF. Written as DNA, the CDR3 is TGTGCCAGCAGTTCGCTCCGAGGGGACACCATATATTTT.

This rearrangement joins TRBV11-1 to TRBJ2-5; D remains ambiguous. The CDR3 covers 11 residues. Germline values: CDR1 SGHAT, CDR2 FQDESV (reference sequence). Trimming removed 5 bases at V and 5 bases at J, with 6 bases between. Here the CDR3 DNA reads TGTGCCAGCAGCGCGAGTGAGACCCAGTACTTC. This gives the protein CASSASETQYF.

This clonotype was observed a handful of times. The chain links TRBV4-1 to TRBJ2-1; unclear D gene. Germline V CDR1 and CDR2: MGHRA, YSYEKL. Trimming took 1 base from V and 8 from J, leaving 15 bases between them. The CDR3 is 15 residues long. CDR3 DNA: TGCGCCAGCAGCCAAGTGATTATTAGCATATATGAGCAGTTCTTC. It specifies CASSQVIISIYEQFF.

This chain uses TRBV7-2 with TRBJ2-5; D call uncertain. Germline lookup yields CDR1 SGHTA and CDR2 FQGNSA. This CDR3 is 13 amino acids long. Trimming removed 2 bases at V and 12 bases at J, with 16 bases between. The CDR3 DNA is TGTGCCAGCAGCTTACCACTACCGCATTTGGAGTACTTC. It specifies CASSLPLPHLEYF.

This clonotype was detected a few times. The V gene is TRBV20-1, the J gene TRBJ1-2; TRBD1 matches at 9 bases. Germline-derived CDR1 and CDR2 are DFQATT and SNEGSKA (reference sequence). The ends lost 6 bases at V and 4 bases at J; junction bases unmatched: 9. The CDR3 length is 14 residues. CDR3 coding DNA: TGCAGTGCCGTGGGGACAGGGAGGTTCTATGGCTACACCTTC. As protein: CSAVGTGRFYGYTF.

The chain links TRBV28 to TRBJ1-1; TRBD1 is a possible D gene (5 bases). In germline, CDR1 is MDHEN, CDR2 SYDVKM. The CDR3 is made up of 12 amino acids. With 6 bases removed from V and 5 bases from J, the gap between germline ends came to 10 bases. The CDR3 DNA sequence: TGTGCCAGCAGATGGGGGGGGACTGAAGCTTTCTTT. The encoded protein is CASRWGGTEAFF.

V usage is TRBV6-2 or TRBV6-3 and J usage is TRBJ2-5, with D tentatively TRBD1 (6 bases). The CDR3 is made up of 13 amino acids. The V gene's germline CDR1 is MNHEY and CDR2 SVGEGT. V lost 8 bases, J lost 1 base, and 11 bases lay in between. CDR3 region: CASWQGGQETQYF. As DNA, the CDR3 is TGTGCCAGCTGGCAAGGGGGCCAAGAGACCCAGTACTTC.

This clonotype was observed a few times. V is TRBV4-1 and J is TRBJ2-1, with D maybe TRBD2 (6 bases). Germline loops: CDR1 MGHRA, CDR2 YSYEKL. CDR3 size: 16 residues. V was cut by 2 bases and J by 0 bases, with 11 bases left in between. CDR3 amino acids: CASSQSSASSYNEQFF. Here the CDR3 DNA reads TGCGCCAGCAGCCAATCTAGCGCAAGCTCCTACAATGAGCAGTTCTTC.